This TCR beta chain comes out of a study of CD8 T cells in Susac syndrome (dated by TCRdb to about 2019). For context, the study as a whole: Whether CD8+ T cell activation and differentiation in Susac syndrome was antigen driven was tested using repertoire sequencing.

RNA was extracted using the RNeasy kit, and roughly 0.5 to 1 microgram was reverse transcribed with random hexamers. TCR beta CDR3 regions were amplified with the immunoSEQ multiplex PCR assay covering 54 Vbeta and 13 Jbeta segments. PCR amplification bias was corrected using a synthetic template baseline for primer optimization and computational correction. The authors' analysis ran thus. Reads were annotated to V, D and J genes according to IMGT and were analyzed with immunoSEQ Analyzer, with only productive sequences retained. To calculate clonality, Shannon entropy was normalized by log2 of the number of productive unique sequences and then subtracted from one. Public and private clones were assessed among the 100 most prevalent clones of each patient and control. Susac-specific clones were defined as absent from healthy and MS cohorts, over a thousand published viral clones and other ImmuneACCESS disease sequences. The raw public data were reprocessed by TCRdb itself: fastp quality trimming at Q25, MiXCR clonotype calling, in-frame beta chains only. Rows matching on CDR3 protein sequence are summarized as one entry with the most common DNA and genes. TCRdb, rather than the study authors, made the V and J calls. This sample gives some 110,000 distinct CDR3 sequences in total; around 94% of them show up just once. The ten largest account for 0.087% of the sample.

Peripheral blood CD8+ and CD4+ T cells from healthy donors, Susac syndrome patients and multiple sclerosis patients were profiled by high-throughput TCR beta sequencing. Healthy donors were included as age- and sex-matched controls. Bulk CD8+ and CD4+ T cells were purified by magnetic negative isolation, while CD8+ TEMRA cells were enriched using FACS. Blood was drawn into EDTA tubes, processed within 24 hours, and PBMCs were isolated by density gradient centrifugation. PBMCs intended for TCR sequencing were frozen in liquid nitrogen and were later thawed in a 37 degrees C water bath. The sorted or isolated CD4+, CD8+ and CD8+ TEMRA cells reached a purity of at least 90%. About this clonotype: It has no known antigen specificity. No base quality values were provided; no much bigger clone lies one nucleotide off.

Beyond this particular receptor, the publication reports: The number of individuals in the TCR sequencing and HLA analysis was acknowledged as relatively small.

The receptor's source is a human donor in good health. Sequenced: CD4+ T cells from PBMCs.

The DNA sequence reads TGCAGTGCTAGAGACGCCGCACTACAGGGGGGGCACACTGAAGCTTTCTTT. This codes for CSARDAALQGGHTEAFF. The chain links TRBV20-1 with TRBJ1-1; TRBD1 agrees with 8 junctional bases. The CDR1 and CDR2 encoded by the germline V gene (reference sequence) are DFQATT and SNEGSKA. Trimmed from V: 0 bases; trimmed from J: 3 bases; junction bases lacking a gene match: 12. Its CDR3 holds 17 amino acids, cysteine through phenylalanine. This entry keeps only the CDR3 DNA: 51 bases, framed from base 1.